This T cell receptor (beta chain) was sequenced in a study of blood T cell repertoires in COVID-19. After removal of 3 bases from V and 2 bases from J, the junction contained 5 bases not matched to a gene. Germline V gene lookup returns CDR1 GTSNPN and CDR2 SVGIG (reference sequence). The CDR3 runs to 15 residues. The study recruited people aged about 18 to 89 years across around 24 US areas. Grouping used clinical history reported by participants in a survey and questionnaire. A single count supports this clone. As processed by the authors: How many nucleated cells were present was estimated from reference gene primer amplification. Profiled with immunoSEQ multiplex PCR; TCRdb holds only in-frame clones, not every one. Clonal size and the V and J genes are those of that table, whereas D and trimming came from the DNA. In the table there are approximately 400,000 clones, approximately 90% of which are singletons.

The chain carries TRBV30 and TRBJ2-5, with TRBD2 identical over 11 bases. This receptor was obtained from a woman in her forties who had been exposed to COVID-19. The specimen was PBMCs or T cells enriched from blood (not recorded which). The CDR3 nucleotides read TGTGCCTGGAGAGCCGGGACTAGCGGTCAAGAGACCCAGTACTTC. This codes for CAWRAGTSGQETQYF.